The 2 T cell receptor beta chains below come from one sample, sequenced in a study of neoadjuvant anti-PD-1 for oral cavity cancer. Regarding time point: after neoadjuvant nivolumab, at surgical resection. TCRdb's copy holds only in-frame clones and misses some; the assay was immunoSEQ multiplex PCR. Of some 15,000 clones in the sample, 74% were seen once. Sequences were derived from PBMCs, sampled after nivolumab (anti-PD-1) treatment. Every receptor here comes from a person aged 40 to 85 with oral cavity squamous cell carcinoma.

This clone has more than one count but fewer than ten. The chain is built from TRBV7-3 and TRBJ2-1; D tentatively fits TRBD1 or TRBD2 (5 bases each). Germline CDR1 reads SGHTA; CDR2 reads FQGTGA. V dropped 4 bases and J dropped 7 bases, with 17 bases sitting between them. The CDR3 consists of 15 residues. The DNA of the CDR3 is TGTGCCAGCAGCTCTAACCGCCTAGAGGGGAATGAGCAGTTCTTC. This sequence encodes CASSSNRLEGNEQFF.

This clone was observed once. The rearrangement joins TRBV30 to TRBJ2-2, with D hard to call. Between the trimmed V and J ends, which lost 2 bases and 7 bases, there was a span of 11 bases. Germline V gene sequence: CDR1 GTSNPN, CDR2 SVGIG (reference sequence). This CDR3 comprises 13 residues. The CDR3 loop is CAWSSLSGGELFF. The CDR3, as DNA: TGTGCCTGGAGTTCATTGTCCGGCGGGGAGCTGTTTTTT.